This is a list of T cell receptor beta chains from one sample in a study of cytomegalovirus exposure and HLA in healthy donors. Profiled with immunoSEQ multiplex PCR; TCRdb holds only in-frame clones, not every one. The table shows about 150,000 clones, with approximately 86% occurring only once. Sequenced sample: PBMCs. The receptors come from a man between 18 and 29 years old in good health and CMV-seropositive. CDR3s include the opening cysteine and the closing phenylalanine or tryptophan. Fields, in order: V gene, D gene, clone size, J gene, CDR3 protein, CDR3 DNA. D genes are given only for firm matches. Not all rows give a size; the values are once, few, many and, for expanded clones, a class.

v_gene: TRBV7-3; d_gene: TRBD2; abundance: .; j_gene: TRBJ2-1; CDR3aa: CASSLNAASGLSEQFF; CDR3nt: TGTGCCAGCAGCTTAAACGCGGCTAGCGGGTTGTCTGAGCAGTTCTTC
v_gene: TRBV10-3; d_gene: .; abundance: .; j_gene: TRBJ1-1; CDR3aa: CATGEKETEAFF; CDR3nt: TGTGCCACCGGAGAGAAGGAGACTGAAGCTTTCTTT
v_gene: TRBV2; d_gene: .; abundance: .; j_gene: TRBJ2-7; CDR3aa: CASRAENEQYF; CDR3nt: TGTGCCAGCAGGGCGGAAAACGAGCAGTACTTC
v_gene: TRBV7-3; d_gene: TRBD2; abundance: .; j_gene: TRBJ2-5; CDR3aa: CASSLLGSGGAAETQYF; CDR3nt: TGTGCCAGCAGCTTATTAGGGAGCGGGGGGGCCGCTGAGACCCAGTACTTC
v_gene: TRBV13; d_gene: TRBD1; abundance: .; j_gene: TRBJ2-5; CDR3aa: CASSYRGQETQYF; CDR3nt: TGTGCCAGCAGCTACAGGGGTCAAGAGACCCAGTACTTC
v_gene: TRBV7-8; d_gene: TRBD1; abundance: .; j_gene: TRBJ2-1; CDR3aa: CASSWGAGTGVTAEQFF; CDR3nt: TGTGCCAGCAGCTGGGGGGCCGGGACAGGGGTGACCGCAGAGCAGTTCTTC
v_gene: TRBV7-2; d_gene: TRBD1; abundance: .; j_gene: TRBJ1-5; CDR3aa: CASSSGQGNQPQHF; CDR3nt: TGTGCCAGCAGCTCGGGACAGGGCAATCAGCCCCAGCATTTT
v_gene: TRBV5-4; d_gene: TRBD2; abundance: .; j_gene: TRBJ2-1; CDR3aa: CASKSGTSGRGDEQFF; CDR3nt: TGTGCCAGCAAATCCGGGACTAGCGGGAGGGGTGATGAGCAGTTCTTC
v_gene: TRBV11-2; d_gene: TRBD1; abundance: .; j_gene: TRBJ2-7; CDR3aa: CASSPLTGGAPYEQYF; CDR3nt: TGTGCCAGCAGCCCCCTGACAGGGGGCGCACCCTACGAGCAGTACTTC
v_gene: TRBV6-6; d_gene: .; abundance: .; j_gene: TRBJ2-1; CDR3aa: CASSGTTPDNEQFF; CDR3nt: TGTGCCAGCAGCGGGACAACCCCAGACAATGAGCAGTTCTTC
v_gene: TRBV11-1; d_gene: TRBD2; abundance: .; j_gene: TRBJ2-1; CDR3aa: CASSWTSGRESDNEQFF; CDR3nt: TGTGCCAGCAGCTGGACTAGCGGGAGGGAATCTGACAATGAGCAGTTCTTC
v_gene: TRBV27; d_gene: .; abundance: medium-sized; j_gene: TRBJ1-2; CDR3aa: CASIPATGIYGYTF; CDR3nt: TGTGCCAGCATCCCGGCGACAGGCATCTATGGCTACACCTTC
v_gene: TRBV5-4; d_gene: TRBD2; abundance: .; j_gene: TRBJ2-5; CDR3aa: CASSSSGGRETQYF; CDR3nt: TGTGCCAGCAGCTCTAGCGGGGGCAGGGAGACCCAGTACTTC
v_gene: TRBV4-3; d_gene: TRBD1; abundance: .; j_gene: TRBJ2-7; CDR3aa: CASSQGTGGAYEQYF; CDR3nt: TGCGCCAGCAGCCAAGGGACAGGGGGAGCCTACGAGCAGTACTTC
v_gene: TRBV7-9; d_gene: TRBD1; abundance: .; j_gene: TRBJ2-7; CDR3aa: CASSYTGAPRYEQYF; CDR3nt: TGTGCCAGCAGCTACACAGGGGCACCTCGGTACGAGCAGTACTTC
v_gene: TRBV11-3; d_gene: .; abundance: .; j_gene: TRBJ1-1; CDR3aa: CASSRTGSTEAFF; CDR3nt: TGTGCCAGCAGTCGTACAGGGTCCACTGAAGCTTTCTTT
v_gene: TRBV2; d_gene: TRBD1; abundance: .; j_gene: TRBJ2-4; CDR3aa: CASRDRAAKNIQYF; CDR3nt: TGTGCCAGCCGGGACAGGGCAGCCAAAAACATTCAGTACTTC
v_gene: TRBV19; d_gene: TRBD1; abundance: .; j_gene: TRBJ1-5; CDR3aa: CASRARDSRNQPQHF; CDR3nt: TGTGCCAGCCGCGCGCGGGACAGTCGCAATCAGCCCCAGCATTTT
v_gene: TRBV6-6; d_gene: .; abundance: .; j_gene: TRBJ2-7; CDR3aa: CASSSAVTRDYEQYF; CDR3nt: TGTGCCAGCAGTTCCGCAGTTACCAGGGACTACGAGCAGTACTTC
v_gene: TRBV7-2; d_gene: TRBD1; abundance: .; j_gene: TRBJ1-1; CDR3aa: CASSLGGQGPWGGTEAFF; CDR3nt: TGTGCCAGCAGCTTAGGGGGACAGGGGCCATGGGGTGGGACTGAAGCTTTCTTT
v_gene: TRBV15; d_gene: TRBD1; abundance: once; j_gene: TRBJ2-7; CDR3aa: CATSRAGTASYEQYF; CDR3nt: TGTGCCACCAGCAGAGCGGGGACAGCTTCCTACGAGCAGTACTTC
v_gene: TRBV19; d_gene: TRBD1; abundance: once; j_gene: TRBJ2-7; CDR3aa: CASNQPGQGTGEQYF; CDR3nt: TGTGCCAGTAACCAGCCGGGACAGGGGACGGGCGAGCAGTACTTC
v_gene: TRBV19; d_gene: .; abundance: .; j_gene: TRBJ1-1; CDR3aa: CASRELNTEAFF; CDR3nt: TGTGCCAGTAGAGAGTTGAACACTGAAGCTTTCTTT
v_gene: TRBV5-6; d_gene: .; abundance: .; j_gene: TRBJ2-1; CDR3aa: CASSLGPSRHNEQFF; CDR3nt: TGTGCCAGCAGCTTGGGCCCTAGCCGGCACAATGAGCAGTTCTTC
v_gene: TRBV25-1; d_gene: .; abundance: .; j_gene: TRBJ2-3; CDR3aa: CASRGADTQYF; CDR3nt: TGTGCCAGCCGCGGGGCAGATACGCAGTATTTT
v_gene: TRBV29-1; d_gene: TRBD2; abundance: .; j_gene: TRBJ2-1; CDR3aa: CSVGGAWTSAYNEQFF; CDR3nt: TGCAGCGTTGGGGGGGCTTGGACTAGCGCCTACAATGAGCAGTTCTTC
v_gene: TRBV9; d_gene: .; abundance: .; j_gene: TRBJ2-7; CDR3aa: CASSVDGHYEQYF; CDR3nt: TGTGCCAGCAGCGTAGATGGCCACTACGAGCAGTACTTC
v_gene: TRBV5-1; d_gene: TRBD2; abundance: .; j_gene: TRBJ2-7; CDR3aa: CASSLGGSGPTYEQYF; CDR3nt: TGCGCCAGCAGCTTGGGTGGTAGCGGGCCAACCTACGAGCAGTACTTC
v_gene: TRBV10-3; d_gene: TRBD2; abundance: .; j_gene: TRBJ2-7; CDR3aa: CAISESSLAGAYEQYF; CDR3nt: TGTGCCATCAGTGAGTCGAGCCTAGCGGGGGCATACGAGCAGTACTTC
v_gene: TRBV27; d_gene: .; abundance: .; j_gene: TRBJ2-3; CDR3aa: CAPRADSTDTQYF; CDR3nt: TGTGCCCCCCGAGCCGATAGCACAGATACGCAGTATTTT
v_gene: TRBV11-3; d_gene: TRBD2; abundance: .; j_gene: TRBJ2-1; CDR3aa: CASSPGLAGGPHNEQFF; CDR3nt: TGTGCCAGCAGCCCCGGACTAGCGGGGGGCCCCCACAATGAGCAGTTCTTC
v_gene: TRBV6-5; d_gene: TRBD1; abundance: .; j_gene: TRBJ1-5; CDR3aa: CASSYTGGRNQPQHF; CDR3nt: TGTGCCAGCAGTTACACAGGGGGTCGCAATCAGCCCCAGCATTTT
v_gene: TRBV7-3; d_gene: TRBD2; abundance: .; j_gene: TRBJ2-3; CDR3aa: CASSFYAGGTDTQYF; CDR3nt: TGTGCCAGCAGCTTCTATGCGGGGGGCACAGATACGCAGTATTTT
v_gene: TRBV7-2; d_gene: TRBD2; abundance: .; j_gene: TRBJ2-3; CDR3aa: CASSFRQAGGTQYF; CDR3nt: TGTGCCAGCAGCTTCCGCCAAGCGGGGGGTACGCAGTATTTT
v_gene: TRBV18; d_gene: TRBD1; abundance: .; j_gene: TRBJ1-1; CDR3aa: CASSPRTGWSTEAFF; CDR3nt: TGTGCCAGCTCACCGCGGACAGGGTGGTCGACTGAAGCTTTCTTT
v_gene: TRBV19; d_gene: TRBD1; abundance: .; j_gene: TRBJ1-1; CDR3aa: CASSPRDRGKSNTEAFF; CDR3nt: TGTGCCAGTAGCCCAAGGGACAGGGGGAAGTCGAACACTGAAGCTTTCTTT
v_gene: TRBV5-1; d_gene: .; abundance: .; j_gene: TRBJ1-3; CDR3aa: CASSFEGDSGNTIYF; CDR3nt: TGCGCCAGCAGCTTTGAAGGGGACTCTGGAAACACCATATATTTT
v_gene: TRBV14; d_gene: TRBD2; abundance: .; j_gene: TRBJ2-7; CDR3aa: CASSRGLAAYEQYF; CDR3nt: TGTGCCAGCAGCCGAGGACTAGCGGCCTACGAGCAGTACTTC
v_gene: TRBV4-1; d_gene: TRBD1; abundance: .; j_gene: TRBJ1-2; CDR3aa: CASSQTGVGYGYTF; CDR3nt: TGCGCCAGCAGCCAGACAGGGGTCGGCTATGGCTACACCTTC
v_gene: TRBV7-9; d_gene: TRBD1; abundance: .; j_gene: TRBJ2-2; CDR3aa: CASSPGQGAGELFF; CDR3nt: TGTGCCAGCAGTCCGGGACAGGGGGCCGGGGAGCTGTTTTTT
v_gene: TRBV6-5; d_gene: TRBD1; abundance: .; j_gene: TRBJ2-7; CDR3aa: CASRTGQGPYEQYF; CDR3nt: TGTGCCAGCAGAACTGGACAGGGGCCCTACGAGCAGTACTTC
v_gene: TRBV6-6; d_gene: .; abundance: .; j_gene: TRBJ1-4; CDR3aa: CASSPRGGANEKLFF; CDR3nt: TGTGCCAGCAGTCCACGAGGGGGTGCTAATGAAAAACTGTTTTTT
v_gene: TRBV7-2; d_gene: .; abundance: .; j_gene: TRBJ2-7; CDR3aa: CASSGRGPGGLRGYEQYF; CDR3nt: TGTGCCAGCAGCGGGAGGGGACCCGGGGGCCTCCGAGGTTACGAGCAGTACTTC
v_gene: TRBV29-1; d_gene: .; abundance: few; j_gene: TRBJ1-2; CDR3aa: CSVEGGLYGYTF; CDR3nt: TGCAGCGTTGAAGGGGGGCTCTATGGCTACACCTTC
v_gene: TRBV6-5; d_gene: .; abundance: .; j_gene: TRBJ2-7; CDR3aa: CASSPDSRYEQYF; CDR3nt: TGTGCCAGCAGCCCGGACAGCCGCTACGAGCAGTACTTC
v_gene: TRBV29-1; d_gene: TRBD1; abundance: .; j_gene: TRBJ1-2; CDR3aa: CSVDDPTTGLYGYTF; CDR3nt: TGCAGCGTCGACGACCCGACGACAGGGCTCTATGGCTACACCTTC
v_gene: TRBV7-9; d_gene: TRBD2; abundance: .; j_gene: TRBJ2-1; CDR3aa: CASSFVPGLDMNEQFF; CDR3nt: TGTGCCAGCAGCTTCGTCCCGGGACTAGATATGAATGAGCAGTTCTTC
v_gene: TRBV11-2; d_gene: TRBD2; abundance: once; j_gene: TRBJ2-1; CDR3aa: CASSPRSSGHNEQFF; CDR3nt: TGTGCCAGCAGCCCACGGTCTAGCGGACACAATGAGCAGTTCTTC
v_gene: TRBV5-1; d_gene: TRBD2; abundance: .; j_gene: TRBJ2-7; CDR3aa: CASSLRLAEEYEQYF; CDR3nt: TGCGCCAGCAGCTTGAGGCTAGCGGAGGAATACGAGCAGTACTTC
v_gene: TRBV18; d_gene: .; abundance: .; j_gene: TRBJ1-5; CDR3aa: CASSPPSGGNQPQHF; CDR3nt: TGTGCCAGCTCACCACCTTCAGGTGGGAATCAGCCCCAGCATTTT
v_gene: TRBV4-3; d_gene: TRBD2; abundance: .; j_gene: TRBJ2-5; CDR3aa: CASSQDLGTSGGKLETQYF; CDR3nt: TGCGCCAGCAGCCAAGATCTTGGAACTAGCGGGGGGAAGCTGGAGACCCAGTACTTC
v_gene: TRBV9; d_gene: .; abundance: .; j_gene: TRBJ2-3; CDR3aa: CASSGGLDTDTQYF; CDR3nt: TGTGCCAGCAGCGGGGGACTTGACACAGATACGCAGTATTTT
v_gene: TRBV6-1; d_gene: .; abundance: .; j_gene: TRBJ1-2; CDR3aa: CASKEGAPENGYTF; CDR3nt: TGTGCCAGCAAAGAAGGGGCCCCCGAAAATGGCTACACCTTC
v_gene: TRBV4-3; d_gene: .; abundance: .; j_gene: TRBJ1-3; CDR3aa: CASSPREAGNTIYF; CDR3nt: TGCGCCAGCAGCCCGAGGGAGGCTGGAAACACCATATATTTT
v_gene: TRBV19; d_gene: .; abundance: .; j_gene: TRBJ1-2; CDR3aa: CASSTQAARGLDGYTF; CDR3nt: TGTGCCAGTAGTACACAGGCCGCCCGGGGGTTAGACGGCTACACCTTC
v_gene: TRBV27; d_gene: .; abundance: .; j_gene: TRBJ1-5; CDR3aa: CASSPNGENSNQPQHF; CDR3nt: TGTGCCAGCAGTCCAAACGGGGAGAATAGCAATCAGCCCCAGCATTTT